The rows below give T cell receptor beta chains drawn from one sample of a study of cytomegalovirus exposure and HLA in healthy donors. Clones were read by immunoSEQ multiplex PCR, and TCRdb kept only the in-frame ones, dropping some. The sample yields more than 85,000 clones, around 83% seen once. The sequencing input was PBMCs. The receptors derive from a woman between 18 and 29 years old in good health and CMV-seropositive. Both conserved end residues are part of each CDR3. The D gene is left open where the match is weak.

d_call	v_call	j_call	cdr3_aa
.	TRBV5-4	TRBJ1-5	CASSTEQGQPQHF
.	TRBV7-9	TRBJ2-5	CASSLRTGIETQYF
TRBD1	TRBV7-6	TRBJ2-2	CASITLRGREAGELFF
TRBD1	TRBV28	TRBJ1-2	CASRQGTDHGYTF
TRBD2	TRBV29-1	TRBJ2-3	CSVGVVAGGPGDTQYF
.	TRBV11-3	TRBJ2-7	CASSLGDGRATYEQYF
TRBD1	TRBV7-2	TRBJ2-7	CASSLAGTDLYEQYF
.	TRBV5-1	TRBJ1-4	CASSLAGRTNEKLFF
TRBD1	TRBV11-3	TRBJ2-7	CASGRDRVAEQYF
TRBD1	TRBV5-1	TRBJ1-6	CASSMDRATNSPLHF
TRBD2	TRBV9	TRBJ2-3	CASSVVPSGNTDTQYF
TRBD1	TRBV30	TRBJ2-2	CAWISAGTENTGELFF
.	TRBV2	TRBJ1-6	CASSEGTEYNSPLHF
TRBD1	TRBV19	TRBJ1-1	CASSPGQDADAEAFF
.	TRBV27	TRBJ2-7	CASLSPTYEQYF
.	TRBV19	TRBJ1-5	CASSIGRESAQHF
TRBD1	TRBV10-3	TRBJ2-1	CAIRGDSSYNEQFF
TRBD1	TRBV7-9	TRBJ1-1	CASSTQGASTEAFF
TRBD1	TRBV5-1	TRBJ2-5	CASSPGGEETQYF
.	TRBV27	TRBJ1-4	CASSLTGRGVEKLFF
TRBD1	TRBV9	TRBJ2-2	CASSLEDRADGELFF
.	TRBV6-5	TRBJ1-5	CASSSGSNQPQHF
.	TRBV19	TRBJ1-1	CASSMNRVEGLTEAFF
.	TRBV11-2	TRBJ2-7	CASRRPGGLYSYEQYF
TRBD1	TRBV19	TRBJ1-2	CASSTQGSYGYTF
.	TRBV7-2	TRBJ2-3	CASSPRGVTDTQYF
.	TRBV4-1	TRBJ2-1	CASSQGSTGNEQFF
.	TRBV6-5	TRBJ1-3	CASSSGSGVSGNTIYF
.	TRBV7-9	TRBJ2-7	CASSDTNGKTYEQYF
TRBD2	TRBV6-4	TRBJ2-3	CASSEASGATDTQYF
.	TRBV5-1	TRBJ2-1	CASSLATPSDDEQFF
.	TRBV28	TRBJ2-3	CASSILGGGSSTDTQYF
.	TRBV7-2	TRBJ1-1	CASSLDGVGGAFF
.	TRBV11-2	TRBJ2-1	CASSLGQAIEQFF
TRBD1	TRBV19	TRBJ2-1	CASSIDGTGRQFF
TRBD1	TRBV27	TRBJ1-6	CASSLPGQINSPLHF
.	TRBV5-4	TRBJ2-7	CASSLTEGHEQYF
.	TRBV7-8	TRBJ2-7	CASSLATHGSYEQYF
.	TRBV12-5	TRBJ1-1	CASGPGVTEAFF
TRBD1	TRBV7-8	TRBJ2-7	CASSYGTGDYEQYF
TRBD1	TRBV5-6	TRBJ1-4	CASSQDRVSEKLFF
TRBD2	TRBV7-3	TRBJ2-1	CASSSGGNEQFF
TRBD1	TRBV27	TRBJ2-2	CASSLSIDRTGGTGELFF
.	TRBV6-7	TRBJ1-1	CASSYSRRDGGYYTEAFF
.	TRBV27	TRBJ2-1	CASSTPTESSYNEQFF
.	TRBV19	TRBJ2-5	CASRAERQETQYF
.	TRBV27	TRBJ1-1	CASSLGMNTEAFF
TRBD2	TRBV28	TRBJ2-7	CASTSGRGREQYF
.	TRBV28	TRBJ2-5	CASTLGYGTQYF
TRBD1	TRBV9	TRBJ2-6	CASSHPFGQGSSSGANVLTF
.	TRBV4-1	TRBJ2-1	CASSQGVSATYNEQFF
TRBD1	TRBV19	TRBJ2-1	CASRRDRGFYEQFF